The clone carrying this T cell receptor (beta chain) has a single count. From germline, CDR1 is SGHAT and CDR2 FQDESV (reference sequence). J was trimmed by 1 base and V by 3 bases; bases with no gene match: 2. The CDR3 spans 14 residues. Original data processing: Counts of nucleated cells, estimated from reference gene primer amplification, were obtained. The method was immunoSEQ multiplex PCR; TCRdb's version includes in-frame clones alone and lacks a portion of them. V and J calls and clone size follow that table, whereas D and trimming were derived from the DNA. Of 75,000 to 80,000 clones listed, approximately 89% are singletons. The sample comes from a study of blood T cell repertoires in COVID-19. Study-wide background: In each case, the material was cDNA or gDNA derived from T cells, B-cell-depleted T cells, or PBMCs.

Sequencing was performed on peripheral blood. The chain joins TRBV11-1 to TRBJ2-7, with 8 bases fitting TRBD1. The sequence derives from a human donor in a cohort sampled during active COVID-19. CDR3 residues: CASSFGDRSYEQYF. DNA of the CDR3: TGTGCCAGCAGCTTCGGGGACAGGTCCTACGAGCAGTACTTC.